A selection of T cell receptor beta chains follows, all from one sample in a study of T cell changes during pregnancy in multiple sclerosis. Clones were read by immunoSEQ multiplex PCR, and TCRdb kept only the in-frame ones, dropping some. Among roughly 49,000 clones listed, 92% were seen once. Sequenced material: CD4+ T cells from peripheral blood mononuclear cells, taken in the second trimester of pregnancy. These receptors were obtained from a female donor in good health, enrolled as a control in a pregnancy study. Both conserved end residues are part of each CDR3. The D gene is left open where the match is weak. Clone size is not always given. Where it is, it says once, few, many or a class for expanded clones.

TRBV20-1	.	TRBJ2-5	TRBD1	CSARTGETQYF	TGCAGTGCTCGGACAGGGGAGACCCAGTACTTC
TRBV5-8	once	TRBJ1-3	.	CASSLEGDPISGNTIYF	TGTGCCAGCAGCTTGGAGGGGGACCCTATCTCTGGAAACACCATATATTTT
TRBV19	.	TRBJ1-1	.	CASSALGSTEAFF	TGTGCCAGTAGTGCCCTTGGTAGCACTGAAGCTTTCTTT
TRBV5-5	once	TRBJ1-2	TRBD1	CASRTGRFNYGYTF	TGTGCCAGCAGGACAGGGCGCTTCAACTATGGCTACACCTTC
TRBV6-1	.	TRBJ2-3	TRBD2	CASMGAGGRTDTQYF	TGTGCCAGCATGGGAGCGGGGGGCCGCACAGATACGCAGTATTTT
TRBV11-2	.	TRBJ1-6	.	CASSLDPPGNGSPLHF	TGTGCCAGCAGCTTAGATCCCCCCGGGAATGGTTCACCCCTCCACTTT
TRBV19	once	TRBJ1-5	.	CASSIGGPGTRYSNQPQHF	TGTGCCAGTAGTATCGGGGGGCCCGGGACGCGATATAGCAATCAGCCCCAGCATTTT
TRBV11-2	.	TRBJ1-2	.	CASSRDRQDGGYTF	TGTGCCAGCAGCCGAGACAGACAGGACGGAGGCTACACCTTC
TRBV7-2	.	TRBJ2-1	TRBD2	CASSLTGLADNEQFF	TGTGCCAGCAGCTTGACGGGACTAGCCGACAATGAGCAGTTCTTC
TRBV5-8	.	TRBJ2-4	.	CASSLGRRGKNIQYF	TGTGCCAGCAGCTTGGGCAGAAGGGGCAAAAACATTCAGTACTTC
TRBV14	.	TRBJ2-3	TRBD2	CASSQYRAGGPNYADTQYF	TGTGCCAGCAGCCAATACAGAGCGGGGGGGCCGAACTACGCAGATACGCAGTATTTT
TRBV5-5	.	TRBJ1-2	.	CASSPWGRENYGYTF	TGTGCCAGCAGCCCCTGGGGAAGGGAGAACTATGGCTACACCTTC
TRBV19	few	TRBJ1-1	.	CASSYRERAEAFF	TGTGCCAGTAGTTACAGGGAAAGGGCTGAAGCTTTCTTT
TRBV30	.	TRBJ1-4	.	CASGTREKLFF	TGTGCCTCCGGGACTCGAGAAAAACTGTTTTTT
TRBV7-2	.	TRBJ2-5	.	CASSPVGRVTVRETQYF	TGTGCCAGCAGCCCAGTAGGCAGGGTTACTGTGAGAGAGACCCAGTACTTC
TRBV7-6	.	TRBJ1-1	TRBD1	CASSLQGATEAFF	TGTGCCAGCAGTCTACAGGGGGCCACTGAAGCTTTCTTT
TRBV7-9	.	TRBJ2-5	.	CASSMLGTLGETQYF	TGTGCCAGCAGCATGTTAGGGACTTTAGGGGAGACCCAGTACTTC
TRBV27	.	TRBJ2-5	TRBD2	CASSQGTSGQETQYF	TGTGCCAGCAGTCAAGGGACTAGCGGACAAGAGACCCAGTACTTC
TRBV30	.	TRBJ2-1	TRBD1	CAWIQDRYNEQFF	TGTGCCTGGATCCAGGACAGGTACAATGAGCAGTTCTTC
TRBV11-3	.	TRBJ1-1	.	CASSLRPQGTEAFF	TGTGCCAGCAGCTTGCGCCCACAGGGTACTGAAGCTTTCTTT
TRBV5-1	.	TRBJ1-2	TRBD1	CASSLGQGAEYGYTF	TGCGCCAGCAGCCTCGGACAGGGGGCGGAGTATGGCTACACCTTC
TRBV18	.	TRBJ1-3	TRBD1	CASSPRATGGSSGNTIYF	TGTGCCAGCTCACCACGAGCCACAGGGGGCTCCTCTGGAAACACCATATATTTT
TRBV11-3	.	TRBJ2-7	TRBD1	CASSPGQNYEQYF	TGTGCCAGCAGCCCGGGACAGAACTACGAGCAGTACTTC
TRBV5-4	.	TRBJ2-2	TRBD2	CASSLLTSAGGTGELFF	TGTGCCAGCAGCTTGCTAACTAGCGCTGGAGGCACCGGGGAGCTGTTTTTT
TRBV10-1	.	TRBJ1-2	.	CAWRGGLSYGYTF	TGCGCCTGGAGGGGGGGGCTGTCTTATGGCTACACCTTC
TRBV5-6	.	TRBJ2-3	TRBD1	CASSPKTGLTDTQYF	TGTGCCAGCAGCCCCAAGACAGGGCTCACAGATACGCAGTATTTT
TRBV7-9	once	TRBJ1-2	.	CASSLEGDGYTF	TGTGCCAGCAGCTTAGAAGGAGATGGCTACACCTTC
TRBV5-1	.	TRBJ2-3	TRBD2	CASSRDVAGGSDTQYF	TGCGCCAGCAGCCGCGACGTGGCGGGGGGTTCAGATACGCAGTATTTT
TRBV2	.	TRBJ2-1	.	CASRKDTGLGQFF	TGTGCCAGCAGAAAAGACACCGGATTGGGGCAGTTCTTC
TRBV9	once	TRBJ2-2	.	CASSVDSSGELFF	TGTGCCAGCAGCGTCGACTCCAGCGGGGAGCTGTTTTTT
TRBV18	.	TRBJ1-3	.	CASSPRGGSGNTIYF	TGTGCCAGCTCACCAAGGGGGGGCTCTGGAAACACCATATATTTT
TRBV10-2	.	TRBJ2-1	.	CASSDQVRSPYNEQFF	TGCGCCAGCAGTGACCAGGTACGAAGCCCCTACAATGAGCAGTTCTTC
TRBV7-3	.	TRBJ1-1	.	CASSLRGGDTEAFF	TGTGCCAGCAGCTTACGGGGGGGGGACACTGAAGCTTTCTTT
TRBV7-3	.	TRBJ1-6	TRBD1	CASSLNGGVVGTGNSPLHF	TGTGCCAGCAGCTTAAATGGAGGGGTCGTGGGGACAGGCAATTCACCCCTCCACTTT
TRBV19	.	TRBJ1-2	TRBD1	CASSDRDYGYTF	TGTGCCAGTAGTGACAGGGACTATGGCTACACCTTC
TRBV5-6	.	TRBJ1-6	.	CASSLSRADSPLHF	TGTGCCAGCAGCTTGAGCAGGGCAGATTCACCCCTCCACTTT
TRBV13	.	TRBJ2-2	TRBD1	CASSLTTGWTGELFF	TGTGCCAGCAGCTTAACGACAGGGTGGACCGGGGAGCTGTTTTTT
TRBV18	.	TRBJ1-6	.	CASSPARDYNSPLHF	TGTGCCAGCTCACCAGCCAGGGACTATAATTCACCCCTCCACTTT
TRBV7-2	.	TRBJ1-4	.	CASSLRPSGQQPAEKLFF	TGTGCCAGCAGCCTCCGCCCGTCCGGACAGCAACCGGCGGAAAAACTGTTTTTT
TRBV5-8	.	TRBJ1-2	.	CASSEQGPADGYTF	TGTGCCAGCAGCGAACAGGGCCCTGCGGATGGCTACACCTTC
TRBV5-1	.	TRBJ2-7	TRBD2	CASSLSPSGKYEQYF	TGCGCCAGCAGCTTGAGTCCTAGCGGGAAATACGAGCAGTACTTC
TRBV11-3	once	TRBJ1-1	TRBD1	CASSFSGTGARNTEAFF	TGTGCCAGCAGCTTTAGCGGGACAGGGGCCCGGAACACTGAAGCTTTCTTT
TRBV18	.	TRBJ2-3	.	CASSSRGSRTDTQYF	TGTGCCAGCTCCTCGCGAGGTAGTCGCACAGATACGCAGTATTTT
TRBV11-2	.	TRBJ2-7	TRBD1	CASSSTGGFPYEQYF	TGTGCCAGCAGCTCCACAGGGGGTTTCCCCTACGAGCAGTACTTC
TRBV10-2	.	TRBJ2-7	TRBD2	CASSDRLAGFSYEQYF	TGCGCCAGCAGTGACCGACTAGCGGGGTTCTCCTACGAGCAGTACTTC
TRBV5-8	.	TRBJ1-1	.	CASSDVWAENTEAFF	TGTGCCAGCAGCGACGTATGGGCAGAGAACACTGAAGCTTTCTTT
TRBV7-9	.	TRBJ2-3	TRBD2	CASSLFRGGAGTQYF	TGTGCCAGCAGCTTATTTCGCGGGGGGGCAGGTACGCAGTATTTT
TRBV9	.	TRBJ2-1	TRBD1	CASSVEQGRNEQFF	TGTGCCAGCAGCGTAGAACAGGGGCGGAATGAGCAGTTCTTC
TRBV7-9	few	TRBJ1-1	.	CASNHSPLNTEAFF	TGTGCCAGCAACCACAGCCCCTTGAACACTGAAGCTTTCTTT